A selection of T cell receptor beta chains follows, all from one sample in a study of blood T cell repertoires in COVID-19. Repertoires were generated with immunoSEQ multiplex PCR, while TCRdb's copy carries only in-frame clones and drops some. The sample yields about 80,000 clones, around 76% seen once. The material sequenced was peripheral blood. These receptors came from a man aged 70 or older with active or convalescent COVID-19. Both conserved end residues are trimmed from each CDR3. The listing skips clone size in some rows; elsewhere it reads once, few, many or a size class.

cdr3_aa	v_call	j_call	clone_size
ASSYSRENTEAF	TRBV6-5	TRBJ1-1	few
ASGVSIQY	TRBV28	TRBJ2-4	NA
ASSPGFTNEQF	TRBV19	TRBJ2-1	NA
ASSQSGAANTEAF	TRBV16	TRBJ1-1	NA
ATQLQGDTEAF	TRBV6-6	TRBJ1-1	NA
ASSVASASDTQY	TRBV9	TRBJ2-3	once
ASSLYGGSISGFYNEQF	TRBV7-9	TRBJ2-1	few
AWSGGGETQY	TRBV30	TRBJ2-5	NA
ASKSTYGEQY	TRBV27	TRBJ2-7	NA
ASSLNPGVDYGYT	TRBV5-6	TRBJ1-2	NA
SVRENTEAF	TRBV29-1	TRBJ1-1	NA
ASSLTGATYNEQF	TRBV5-1	TRBJ2-1	once
ASSLSGGEVGNTIY	TRBV9	TRBJ1-3	once
ASSQSAGQDYGYT	TRBV4-1	TRBJ1-2	once
ASSPLAGAKNIQY	TRBV3-1/TRBV3-2	TRBJ2-4	NA